The 23 T cell receptor beta chains presented below share a single source sample, sequenced in a study of PD-1 blockade in classical Hodgkin lymphoma. Clones were read by immunoSEQ multiplex PCR, and TCRdb kept only the in-frame ones, dropping some. Of 12,000 to 15,000 clones in the sample, 83% were seen once. Each of the patients experienced relapse following autologous stem cell transplantation, and their brentuximab vedotin exposure differed. The material sequenced was peripheral blood mononuclear cells (PBMCs), taken at baseline. All receptors derive from a human donor with classical Hodgkin lymphoma.

The V gene is TRBV18, the J gene TRBJ2-7; 9 positions agree with TRBD1. The junction had 4 bases not matched to a gene; V was cut back by 0 bases and J by 4 bases. This CDR3 is 15 amino acids long. Germline V gene data show CDR1 as KGHSH and CDR2 as LQKENI. The DNA of the CDR3 is TGTGCCAGCTCACCACCGGCGACAGGGGGGTACGAGCAGTACTTC. Its protein is CASSPPATGGYEQYF. The full variable domain, completed using reference TRBV18 and TRBJ2-7, is NAGVMQNPRHLVRRRGQEARLRCSPMKGHSHVYWYRQLPEEGLKFMVYLQKENIIDESGMPKERFSAEFPKEGPSILRIQQVVRGDSAAYFCASSPPATGGYEQYFGPGTRLTVT.

The CDR3 reads CASSLADYEQYF. For the CDR3, the DNA is TGTGCCAGCAGCTTAGCGGACTACGAGCAGTACTTC. The V and J genes are TRBV7-9 and TRBJ2-7; D remains unclear. From germline, CDR1 is SEHNR and CDR2 FQNEAQ (reference sequence). The CDR3 sequence is 12 residues long. With 0 bases removed from V and 3 bases from J, the gap between germline ends came to 3 bases.

The J gene is TRBJ1-2, the V gene TRBV7-2; 7 bases match TRBD1. The germline V gene has CDR1 SGHTA and CDR2 FQGNSA. V lost 6 bases to trimming and J lost 6 bases; unmatched junction nucleotides: 13. There are 15 residues in the CDR3. The CDR3 DNA reads TGTGCCAGCAGTTCTCGGGACAGATCTCATCATGGCTACACCTTC. Protein sequence: CASSSRDRSHHGYTF.

V and J are TRBV18 and TRBJ1-5; D not resolved. CDR3 length equals 13 residues. With 6 bases removed from V and 2 bases from J, the gap between germline ends came to 8 bases. Per the germline V gene, CDR1 is KGHSH and CDR2 is LQKENI. The CDR3 DNA follows: TGTGCCAGCTCCCAGGAGGGCAATCAGCCCCAGCATTTT. Translated: CASSQEGNQPQHF.

The rearrangement joins TRBV9 to TRBJ2-1; possible D gene TRBD2, 5 bases. Germline lookup yields CDR1 SGDLS and CDR2 YYNGEE. The CDR3 contains 18 residues. V was clipped by 0 bases and J by 2 bases, with 18 bases between them. The CDR3 coding sequence is TGTGCCAGCAGCGTAGGCCCTGGGAAAGCGGCAACCTACAATGAGCAGTTCTTC. Translated: CASSVGPGKAATYNEQFF.

This chain connects TRBV7-2 to TRBJ1-1; D may be TRBD1 (6 bases). There are 15 residues in the CDR3. The ends were cut back, 2 bases at V and 5 bases at J, with 15 bases in the middle. Germline values: CDR1 SGHTA, CDR2 FQGNSA. CDR3 coding DNA: TGTGCCAGCAGCTTAATTCTGGGGGCGAGGACTGAAGCTTTCTTT. It translates to CASSLILGARTEAFF.

The chain links TRBV7-9 to TRBJ1-3; the D gene is possibly TRBD1 (6 bases). V was clipped by 5 bases and J by 0 bases, with 17 bases between them. This CDR3 comprises 17 residues. Per the germline V gene, CDR1 is SEHNR and CDR2 is FQNEAQ (reference sequence). The CDR3 here is CASSPVGGPFSGNTIYF. The DNA of the CDR3 is TGTGCCAGCAGCCCGGTCGGGGGCCCTTTCTCTGGAAACACCATATATTTT.

The V gene is TRBV7-9, the J gene TRBJ2-1; 10 bases fit TRBD2. CDR1 is SEHNR and CDR2 is FQNEAQ in the germline V gene (reference sequence). The V and J ends lost 5 bases and 10 bases, in that order; junction bases with no gene match: 17. The CDR3 is 17 amino acids. CDR3 sequence reads: CASSPHLAGAPRGEQFF. The CDR3 DNA follows: TGTGCCAGCAGCCCCCACCTAGCGGGGGCCCCCAGGGGGGAGCAGTTCTTC.

V usage is TRBV28 and J usage is TRBJ1-6; TRBD1 might be the D (6 bases). V was pared by 4 bases and J by 6 bases, with 13 bases between. Germline CDR1 MDHEN, CDR2 SYDVKM. This CDR3 region has 15 residues. The CDR3 protein is CASSSIQGSNSPLHF. The CDR3 DNA reads TGTGCCAGCAGTTCAATACAGGGAAGTAATTCACCCCTCCACTTT. Full variable domain (missing parts from reference TRBV28 and TRBJ1-6): DVKVTQSSRYLVKRTGEKVFLECVQDMDHENMFWYRQDPGLGLRLIYFSYDVKMKEKGDIPEGYSVSREKKERFSLILESASTNQTSMYLCASSSIQGSNSPLHFGNGTRLTVT.

V gene TRBV10-2 combines with J gene TRBJ1-5; TRBD1 aligns across 9 bases. Germline loops: CDR1 WSHSY, CDR2 SAAADI. With 8 bases clipped from V and 1 base from J, the junction kept 6 bases outside the gene matches. The CDR3 extends over 15 amino acids. The CDR3 DNA sequence: TGCGCCAGCCGCACAGGGGGCCTGAGCAATCAGCCCCAGCATTTT. Translating it yields CASRTGGLSNQPQHF.

The chain links TRBV9 to TRBJ1-6; D not certain. This CDR3 contains 14 residues. In germline, CDR1 is SGDLS, CDR2 YYNGEE. Trimming cost V 0 bases and J 7 bases, with 8 bases left between them. DNA of the CDR3: TGTGCCAGCAGCGTAGACGGGGAAAATTCACCCCTCCACTTT. This encodes CASSVDGENSPLHF.

V usage is TRBV5-1 and J usage is TRBJ2-5; unclear D gene. The CDR3 length is 11 residues. V was trimmed by 0 bases and J by 5 bases, leaving 2 bases between them. Germline V CDR1 and CDR2: SGHRS, YFSETQ. The CDR3 loop is CASSLAETQYF. Here the CDR3 DNA reads TGCGCCAGCAGCTTGGCCGAGACCCAGTACTTC.

The CDR3 DNA sequence: TGTGCTAGTGGTTTCGGGGCCAGCCAGGGGGCTATTCAGCCCCAGCATTTT. Protein sequence: CASGFGASQGAIQPQHF. The chain recombines TRBV12-5 with TRBJ1-5, with 8 bases fitting TRBD1. With 3 bases clipped from V and 6 bases from J, the junction kept 13 bases outside the gene matches. The CDR3 loop spans 17 amino acids. The germline CDR1 and CDR2 sequences are LGHNT and FRNRAP.

This chain uses TRBV29-1 with TRBJ1-4; possible D gene TRBD1, 5 bases. Germline V gene sequence: CDR1 SQVTM, CDR2 ANQGSEA. The germline V and J ends were trimmed by 2 bases and 7 bases, with 8 bases remaining between them. The length of the CDR3 is 12 residues. This CDR3 reads CSVETGREKLFF. For the CDR3, the DNA is TGCAGCGTTGAAACAGGTCGTGAAAAACTGTTTTTT.

The chain recombines TRBV27 with TRBJ2-3, with D perhaps being TRBD1 or TRBD2 (5 bases each). Between the trimmed V and J ends, which lost 6 bases and 0 bases, there was a span of 16 bases. Germline V gene data show CDR1 as MNHEY and CDR2 as SMNVEV (reference sequence). The CDR3 has 16 amino acids. The DNA for the CDR3 is TGTGCCAGCAGGGGACGGCTAATCGTTAGCACAGATACGCAGTATTTT. It encodes CASRGRLIVSTDTQYF.

V is TRBV29-1 and J is TRBJ2-1, with D uncertain. Germline loops: CDR1 SQVTM, CDR2 ANQGSEA. The CDR3 totals 11 residues. Trimming left V 1 base short and J 4 bases short, with 2 bases between. The CDR3 sequence is CSVEGYNEQFF. The CDR3 DNA follows: TGCAGCGTTGAAGGGTACAATGAGCAGTTCTTC.

The chain recombines TRBV28 with TRBJ2-6; D tentatively fits TRBD1 or TRBD2 (5 bases each). The CDR3 is 16 residues long. Per the germline V gene, CDR1 is MDHEN and CDR2 is SYDVKM. V was clipped by 3 bases and J by 0 bases, with 9 bases between them. In DNA, the CDR3 is TGTGCCAGCAGTTTGGGACGGTTCTCTGGGGCCAACGTCCTGACTTTC. This sequence encodes CASSLGRFSGANVLTF. Looking up the rest from reference TRBV28 and TRBJ2-6 gives the full variable domain: DVKVTQSSRYLVKRTGEKVFLECVQDMDHENMFWYRQDPGLGLRLIYFSYDVKMKEKGDIPEGYSVSREKKERFSLILESASTNQTSMYLCASSLGRFSGANVLTFGAGSRLTVL.

The chain is built from TRBV5-8 and TRBJ1-2; D not resolved. Germline V gene data show CDR1 as SGHTS and CDR2 as YDEGEE. V lost 4 bases, J lost 4 bases, and 14 bases lay in between. This CDR3 has 14 residues. The CDR3: CASSPPSAIYGYTF. The CDR3 DNA reads TGTGCCAGCAGCCCTCCCTCCGCGATCTATGGCTACACCTTC.

The chain joins TRBV10-2 to TRBJ2-3; 8 positions agree with TRBD1. This CDR3 is built from 15 residues. The trim removed 4 bases at V and 2 bases at J, leaving 5 bases unmatched. Germline CDR1 is WSHSY and CDR2 is SAAADI. This CDR3 is CASSVMGQATDTQYF. DNA for the CDR3: TGCGCCAGCAGTGTAATGGGACAGGCCACAGATACGCAGTATTTT.

This chain uses TRBV5-4 with TRBJ2-5, with 7 bases fitting TRBD2. V shed 4 bases and J 5 bases; nucleotides not matched to a gene: 17. This CDR3 region has 17 residues. Germline V gene lookup returns CDR1 SGHNT and CDR2 YYREEE (reference sequence). CDR3 amino acids: CASSPRQRGTTKETQYF. The CDR3 DNA is TGTGCCAGCAGCCCCCGCCAGCGGGGTACAACTAAGGAGACCCAGTACTTC.

The gene calls are TRBV5-8 and TRBJ1-3, with D perhaps TRBD1 (5 bases). The CDR3 extends over 15 amino acids. Germline V gene sequence: CDR1 SGHTS, CDR2 YDEGEE. V was pared by 0 bases and J by 5 bases, with 12 bases between. CDR3 DNA sequence: TGTGCCAGCAGCTTGGCACAGGACATTCGAAACACCATATATTTT. It specifies CASSLAQDIRNTIYF.

The rearrangement uses TRBV7-8 and TRBJ2-1; D call uncertain. CDR3 length: 18 residues. V was clipped by 3 bases and J by 1 base, with 19 bases between them. Germline lookup yields CDR1 SGHVS and CDR2 FQNEAQ. CDR3 DNA sequence: TGTGCCAGCAGCTTGGGATATTCCTTCGATCGGTCCTACAATGAGCAGTTCTTC. Protein: CASSLGYSFDRSYNEQFF. The full variable domain, its missing parts supplied by reference TRBV7-8 and TRBJ2-1, is GAGVSQSPRYKVAKRGQDVALRCDPISGHVSLFWYQQALGQGPEFLTYFQNEAQLDKSGLPSDRFFAERPEGSVSTLKIQRTQQEDSAVYLCASSLGYSFDRSYNEQFFGPGTRLTVL.

The genes are TRBV29-1 and TRBJ2-5; no clear D. Germline loops: CDR1 SQVTM, CDR2 ANQGSEA. The CDR3 has 14 amino acids. V lost 6 bases, J lost 1 base, and 15 bases lay in between. The DNA of the CDR3 is TGCAGCGTGCGAAGACGGATACTCCAAGAGACCCAGTACTTC. Encoded protein: CSVRRRILQETQYF.